This TCR beta chain was captured by sequencing in a study of T cells in Graves' hyperthyroidism and ophthalmopathy (dated by TCRdb to about 2019). For context, the study as a whole: Peripheral blood was sampled at the time of initial diagnosis, prior to any treatment. A discovery cohort of about a hundred patients, approximately 45 with Graves' ophthalmopathy and 57 with stable Graves' hyperthyroidism, was used to find distinguishing TCR V-J signatures. An independent validation cohort of some 18 hyperthyroidism patients and more than 15 patients who later progressed to ophthalmopathy tested prospective prediction of ophthalmopathy. For training and testing, the 100 or so patients in the discovery cohort were randomly divided in a 7:3 ratio. Thyroid tissue and blood T-cell repertoires from roughly 6 Graves' hyperthyroidism patients were also compared in the study. After sampling, hyperthyroidism patients received methimazole starting at 30 mg daily, and ophthalmopathy patients received high-dose intravenous methylprednisolone. TCR Vbeta CDR3 sequencing of fewer than 150 peripheral blood samples (fewer than 45 ophthalmopathy, 75 hyperthyroidism and some 17 progressor patients) is reported in the paper.

Stable Graves' hyperthyroidism was defined as the absence of progression to ophthalmopathy over 18 months of follow-up. Hyperthyroidism patients were newly diagnosed, with disease duration under 2 months, and aged 18 to 65 years. Exclusion was applied to patients with uncontrolled infections, other autoimmune diseases, pregnancy or lactation. Diagnoses relied on clinical symptoms, serum thyroxine and TRAb, thyroid ultrasound and orbital computed tomography. PBMCs were separated from over 9 ml of fresh peripheral blood using Ficoll-Paque density gradient centrifugation. Total RNA was extracted with Trizol reagent, and quality was checked on an Agilent 2100 Bioanalyzer. Broader findings and caveats from the paper: No statistical method was used to set the sample size in advance, and investigators knew the group allocation. A 13 V-J signature model separated ophthalmopathy from stable hyperthyroidism, with approximately 86% sensitivity and 81% to 82% specificity in cross-validation and 80%/75% in testing. Most expanded thyroid clonotypes (frequency above 0.001) were also found in blood, which suggests that blood repertoires may mirror thyroid immune responses. During validation, the model predicted progression to ophthalmopathy a median of about 6.5 months ahead of onset, with around 71% sensitivity and 72.22% specificity.

From V the trimming removes 0 bases and from J it removes 7 bases, while the gene matches leave 4 bases of the junction unaccounted for. Taken from the germline V gene (reference sequence), the CDR1 and CDR2 loops are DFQATT and SNEGSKA. The CDR3 spans 14 residues, from the cysteine through the phenylalanine. CDR3 DNA only is kept here, 42 bases in frame from base 1. The TCR beta CDR3 regions were amplified from RNA transcripts. The first round of RT-PCR for the TCR CDR3 was performed with the HTBI primer set and the Qiagen OneStep RT-PCR kit. Libraries were constructed in a second round of multiplex PCR, after which size selection and purification were performed. Libraries were sequenced paired-end with 100 bp reads on an Illumina HiSeq2000. On the authors' methods: Raw data were processed with SOAPnuke, discarding reads with adapters, uncalled bases, mean Phred below 15, or no exact constant-primer or identifier match. COPE v1.2.5 was used to merge the high-quality paired reads, and each unique nucleotide sequence was defined as a clonotype. MiTCR v1.1 was used to align clonotypes to the IMGT TRBV, TRBD and TRBJ reference segments. The analysis was restricted to V-J combinations with a frequency above 0.0001, which together covered 99% to 99.2% of the repertoires. A TCS score was defined as the ratio between F50 (clonal expansion) and ExV (chaos), using BLOSUM62-based TCRdist between CDR3 peptides within each V-J. Welch's t-statistics and random forest reduced around 510 V-J features to around 14, which were used in a naive Bayes classifier (R e1071). The raw public data were reprocessed by TCRdb itself: fastp quality trimming at Q25, MiXCR clonotype calling, in-frame beta chains only. Rows with a matching CDR3 protein are joined into one entry that keeps the most common DNA and genes. These V and J calls are TCRdb output, not the study's own analysis. This sample holds fewer than 550,000 distinct CDR3 sequences; about a sixth were observed only once. The biggest ten clones account for about 14% of the sample.

This clonotype was recorded at least ten times. Its antigen target is currently unknown. Base qualities are not provided; no much larger clone lies one nucleotide away. The material sequenced was blood. The TCR comes from a woman between 18 and 29 years old with Graves' hyperthyroidism. The rearrangement combines TRBV20-1 with TRBJ1-5; 9 central bases correspond to TRBD1. The sequence in DNA is TGCAGTGCTAGAGATACAGGGGGCGGCCAGCCCCAGCATTTT. This translates into CSARDTGGGQPQHF.